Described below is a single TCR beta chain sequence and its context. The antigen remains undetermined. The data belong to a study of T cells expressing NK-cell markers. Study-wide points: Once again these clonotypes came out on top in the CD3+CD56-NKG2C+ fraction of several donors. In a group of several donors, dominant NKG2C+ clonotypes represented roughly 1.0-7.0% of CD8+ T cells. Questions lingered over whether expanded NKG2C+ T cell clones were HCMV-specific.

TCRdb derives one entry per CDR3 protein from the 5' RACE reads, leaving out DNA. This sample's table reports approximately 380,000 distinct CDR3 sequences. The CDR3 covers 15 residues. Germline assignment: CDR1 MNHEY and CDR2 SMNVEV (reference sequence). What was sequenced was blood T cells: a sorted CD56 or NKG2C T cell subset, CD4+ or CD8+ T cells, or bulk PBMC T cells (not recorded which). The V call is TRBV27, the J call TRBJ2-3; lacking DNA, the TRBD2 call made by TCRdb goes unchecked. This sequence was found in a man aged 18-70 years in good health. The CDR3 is CTSSSLAGETDTQYF.